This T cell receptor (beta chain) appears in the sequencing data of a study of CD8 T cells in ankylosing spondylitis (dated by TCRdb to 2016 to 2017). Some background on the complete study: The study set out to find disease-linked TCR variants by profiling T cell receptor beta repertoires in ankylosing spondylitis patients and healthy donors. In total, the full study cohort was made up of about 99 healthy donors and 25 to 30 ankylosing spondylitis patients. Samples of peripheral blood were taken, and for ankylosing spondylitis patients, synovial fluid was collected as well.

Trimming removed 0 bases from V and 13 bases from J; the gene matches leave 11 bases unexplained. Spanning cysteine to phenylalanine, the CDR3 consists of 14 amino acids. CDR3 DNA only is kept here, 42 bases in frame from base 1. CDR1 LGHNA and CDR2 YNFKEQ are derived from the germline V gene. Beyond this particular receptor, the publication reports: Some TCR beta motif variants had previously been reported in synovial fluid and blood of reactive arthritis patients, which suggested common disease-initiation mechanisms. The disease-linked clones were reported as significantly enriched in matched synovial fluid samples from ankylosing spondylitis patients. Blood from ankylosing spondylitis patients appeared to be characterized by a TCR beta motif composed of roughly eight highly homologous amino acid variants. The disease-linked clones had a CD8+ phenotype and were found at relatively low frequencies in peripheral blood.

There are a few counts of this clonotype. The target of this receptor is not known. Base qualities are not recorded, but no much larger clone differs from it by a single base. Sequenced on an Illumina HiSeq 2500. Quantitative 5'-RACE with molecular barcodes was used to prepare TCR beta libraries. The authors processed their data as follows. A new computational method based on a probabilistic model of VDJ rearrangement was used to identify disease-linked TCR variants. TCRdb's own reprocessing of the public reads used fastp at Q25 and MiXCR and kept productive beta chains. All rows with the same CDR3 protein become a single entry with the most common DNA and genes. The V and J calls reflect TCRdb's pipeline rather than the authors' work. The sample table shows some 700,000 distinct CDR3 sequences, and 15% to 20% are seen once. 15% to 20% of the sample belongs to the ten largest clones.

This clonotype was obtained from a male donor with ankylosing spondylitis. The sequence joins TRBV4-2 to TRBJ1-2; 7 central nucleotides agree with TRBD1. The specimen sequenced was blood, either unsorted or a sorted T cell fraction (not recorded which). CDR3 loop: CASSQDTGTASFTF. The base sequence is TGTGCCAGCAGCCAAGATACGGGGACAGCTTCCTTCACCTTC.